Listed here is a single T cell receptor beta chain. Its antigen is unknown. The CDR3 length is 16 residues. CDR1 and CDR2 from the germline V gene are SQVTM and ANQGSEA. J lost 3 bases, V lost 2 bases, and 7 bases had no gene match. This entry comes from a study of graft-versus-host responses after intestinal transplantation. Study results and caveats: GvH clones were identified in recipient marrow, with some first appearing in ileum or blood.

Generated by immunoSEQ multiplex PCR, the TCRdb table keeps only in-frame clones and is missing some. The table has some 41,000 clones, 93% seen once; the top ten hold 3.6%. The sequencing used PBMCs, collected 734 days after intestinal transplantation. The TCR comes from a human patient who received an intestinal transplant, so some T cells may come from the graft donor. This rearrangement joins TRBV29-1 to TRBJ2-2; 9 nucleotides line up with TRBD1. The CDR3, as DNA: TGCAGCGTTGAACGCTTCCGGACAGGGGACACCGGGGAGCTGTTTTTT. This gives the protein CSVERFRTGDTGELFF.